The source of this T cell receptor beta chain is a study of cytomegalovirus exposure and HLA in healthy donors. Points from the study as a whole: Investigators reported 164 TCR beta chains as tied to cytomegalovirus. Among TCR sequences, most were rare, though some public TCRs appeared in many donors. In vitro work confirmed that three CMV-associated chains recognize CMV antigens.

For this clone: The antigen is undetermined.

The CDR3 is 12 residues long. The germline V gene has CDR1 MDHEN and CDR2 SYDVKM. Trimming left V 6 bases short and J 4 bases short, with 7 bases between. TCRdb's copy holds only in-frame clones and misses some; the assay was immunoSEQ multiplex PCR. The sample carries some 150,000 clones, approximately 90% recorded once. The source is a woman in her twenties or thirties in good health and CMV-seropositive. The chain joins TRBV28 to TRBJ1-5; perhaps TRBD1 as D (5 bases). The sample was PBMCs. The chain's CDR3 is CASSSGNQPQHF. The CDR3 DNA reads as TGTGCCAGCAGCTCAGGGAATCAGCCCCAGCATTTT. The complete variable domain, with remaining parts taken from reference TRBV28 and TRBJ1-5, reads DVKVTQSSRYLVKRTGEKVFLECVQDMDHENMFWYRQDPGLGLRLIYFSYDVKMKEKGDIPEGYSVSREKKERFSLILESASTNQTSMYLCASSSGNQPQHFGDGTRLSIL.